The clone carrying this TCR beta chain was counted only a few times. The antigen is not known. This CDR3 region has 15 residues. The V segment lost 3 bases and the J segment 0 bases; nucleotides outside the gene matches: 6. CDR1 SGHNT and CDR2 YYREEE come from the germline V gene (reference sequence). Patients were excluded because of uncontrolled infection, other autoimmune disease, pregnancy or lactation. Researchers amplified the TCR beta CDR3 regions from RNA transcripts. Using the HTBI primer set, a first-round RT-PCR was run on the TCR CDR3. MiXCR was run by TCRdb on the multiplex PCR reads, yielding one entry per CDR3 protein. The data contain fewer than 900,000 distinct CDR3 sequences, approximately 19% of them singletons. The sample originates from a study of T cells in Graves' hyperthyroidism and ophthalmopathy. Study-wide context: Peripheral blood collection took place at initial diagnosis, before any treatment. Whole-study findings and limits: In blood, most of the thyroid clonotypes expanded above 0.001 were also present.

The sequence was collected from a woman aged 50 to 60 with Graves' hyperthyroidism that later progressed to Graves' ophthalmopathy. Sequences were obtained from blood. V and J are TRBV5-4 and TRBJ2-7, with 7 bases matching TRBD1. The CDR3 nucleotides are TGTGCCAGCAGCTCCCGAGGGGACAGCTCCTACGAGCAGTACTTC. As protein: CASSSRGDSSYEQYF.